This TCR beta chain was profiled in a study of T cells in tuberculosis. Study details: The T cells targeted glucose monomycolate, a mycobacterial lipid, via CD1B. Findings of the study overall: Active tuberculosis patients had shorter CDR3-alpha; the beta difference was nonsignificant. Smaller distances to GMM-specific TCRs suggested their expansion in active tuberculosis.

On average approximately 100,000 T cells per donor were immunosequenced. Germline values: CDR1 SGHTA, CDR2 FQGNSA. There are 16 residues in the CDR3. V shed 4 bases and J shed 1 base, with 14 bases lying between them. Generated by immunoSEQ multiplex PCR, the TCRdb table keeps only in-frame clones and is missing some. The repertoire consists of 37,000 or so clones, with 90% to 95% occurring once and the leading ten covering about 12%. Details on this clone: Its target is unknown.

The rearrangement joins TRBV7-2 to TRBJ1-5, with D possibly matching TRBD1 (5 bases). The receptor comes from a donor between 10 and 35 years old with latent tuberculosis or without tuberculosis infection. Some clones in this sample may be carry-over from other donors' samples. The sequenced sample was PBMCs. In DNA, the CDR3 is TGTGCCAGCAGCTATGGACAACCAACAAGCAATCAGCCCCAGCATTTT. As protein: CASSYGQPTSNQPQHF.